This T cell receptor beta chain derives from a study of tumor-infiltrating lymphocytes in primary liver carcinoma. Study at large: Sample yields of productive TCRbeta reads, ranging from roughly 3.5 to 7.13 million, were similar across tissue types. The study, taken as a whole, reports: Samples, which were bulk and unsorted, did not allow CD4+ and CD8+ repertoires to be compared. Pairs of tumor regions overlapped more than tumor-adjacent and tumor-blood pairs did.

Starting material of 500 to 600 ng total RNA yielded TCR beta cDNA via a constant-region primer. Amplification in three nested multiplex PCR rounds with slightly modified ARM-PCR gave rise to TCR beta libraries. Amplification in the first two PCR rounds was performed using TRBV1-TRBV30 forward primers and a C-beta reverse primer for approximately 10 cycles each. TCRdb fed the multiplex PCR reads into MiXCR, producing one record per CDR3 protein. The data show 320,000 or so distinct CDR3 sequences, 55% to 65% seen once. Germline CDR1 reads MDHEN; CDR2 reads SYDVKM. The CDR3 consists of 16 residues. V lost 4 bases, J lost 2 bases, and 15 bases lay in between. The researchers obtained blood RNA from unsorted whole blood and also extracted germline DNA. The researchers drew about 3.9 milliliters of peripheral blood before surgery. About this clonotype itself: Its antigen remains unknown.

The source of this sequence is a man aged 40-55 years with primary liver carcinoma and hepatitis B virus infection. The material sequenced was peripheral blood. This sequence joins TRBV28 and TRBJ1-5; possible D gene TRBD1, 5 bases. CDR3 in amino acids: CASSSPGGLGNQPQHF. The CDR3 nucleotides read TGTGCCAGCAGTTCCCCGGGGGGGTTAGGCAATCAGCCCCAGCATTTT. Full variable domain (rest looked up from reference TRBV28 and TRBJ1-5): DVKVTQSSRYLVKRTGEKVFLECVQDMDHENMFWYRQDPGLGLRLIYFSYDVKMKEKGDIPEGYSVSREKKERFSLILESASTNQTSMYLCASSSPGGLGNQPQHFGDGTRLSIL.